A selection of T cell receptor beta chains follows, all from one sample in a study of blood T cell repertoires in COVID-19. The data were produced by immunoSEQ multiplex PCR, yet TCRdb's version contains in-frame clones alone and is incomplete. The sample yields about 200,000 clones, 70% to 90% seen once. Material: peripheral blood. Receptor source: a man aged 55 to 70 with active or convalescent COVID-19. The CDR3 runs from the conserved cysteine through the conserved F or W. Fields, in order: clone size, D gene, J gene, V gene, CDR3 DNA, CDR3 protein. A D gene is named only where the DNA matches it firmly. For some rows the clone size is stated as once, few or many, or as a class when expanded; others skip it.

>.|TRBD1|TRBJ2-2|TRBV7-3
TGTGCCAGCAGACAGGGGGCTTTGACCGGGGAGCTGTTTTTT
CASRQGALTGELFF
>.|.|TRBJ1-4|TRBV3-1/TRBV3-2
TGTGCCAGCAGCCAAGGGTCAGGGGTGGGCGAAAAACTGTTTTTT
CASSQGSGVGEKLFF
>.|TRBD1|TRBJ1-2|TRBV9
TGTGCCAGCAGCCCCTACGACAGGGACTATGGCTACACCTTC
CASSPYDRDYGYTF
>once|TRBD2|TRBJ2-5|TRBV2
TGTGCCAGCAGTGATGAGCTTAGCGGGGGCGTCTCCCAAGAGACCCAGTACTTC
CASSDELSGGVSQETQYF
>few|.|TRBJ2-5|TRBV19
TGTGCCACCCGTAGTCGGGGGGAGACCCAGTACTTC
CATRSRGETQYF
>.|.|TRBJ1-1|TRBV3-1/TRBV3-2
TGTGCCAGCAGGGCTCTTTACATGAACACTGAAGCTTTCTTT
CASRALYMNTEAFF
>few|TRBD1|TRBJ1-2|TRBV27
TGTGCCAGCAGTTCTGGGACAGGGGATGGCTACACCTTC
CASSSGTGDGYTF
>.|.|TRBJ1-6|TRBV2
TGTGCCAGCAGTGAAGCGGGCAGCTATAATTCACCCCTCCACTTT
CASSEAGSYNSPLHF
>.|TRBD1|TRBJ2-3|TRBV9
TGTGCCACCAACAGGGGTGCAGCGGATACGCAGTATTTT
CATNRGAADTQYF
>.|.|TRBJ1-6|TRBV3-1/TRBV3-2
TGTGCCAGCAGCCCCTCCCGGGGGGTGAGTTCACCCCTCCACTTT
CASSPSRGVSSPLHF
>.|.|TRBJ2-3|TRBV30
TGTGCCTGGAGCTTGGCCAGCGGTGAAGATACGCAGTATTTT
CAWSLASGEDTQYF
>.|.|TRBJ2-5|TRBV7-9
TGTGCCAGCAGCCCCTTTGGAGTAGGTGCAGAGACCCAGTACTTC
CASSPFGVGAETQYF
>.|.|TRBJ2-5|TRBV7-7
TGTGCCAGCAGCCGAGGGGGGGGGAAAGAGACCCAGTACTTC
CASSRGGGKETQYF
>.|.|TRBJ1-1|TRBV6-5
TGTGCCAGCAGTCCCCAACTAGGAGGGTGTTTCTTT
CASSPQLGGCFF
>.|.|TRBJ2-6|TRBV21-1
TGTGCCAGCAGCCACGGGACAGAGAACTCTGGGGCCAACGTCCTGACTTTC
CASSHGTENSGANVLTF
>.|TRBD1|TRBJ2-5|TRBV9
TGTGCCAGCAGCGTCGGACAGGGCAGGGAGACCCAGTACTTC
CASSVGQGRETQYF
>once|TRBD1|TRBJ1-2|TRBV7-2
TGTGCCAGCAGCTTAGTCAAGGGGGCGGACTATGGCTACACCTTC
CASSLVKGADYGYTF
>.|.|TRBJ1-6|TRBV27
TGTGCCAGCAGTGTCGAGCGGGGGGGACCCCTCCACTTT
CASSVERGGPLHF
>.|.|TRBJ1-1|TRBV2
TGTGCCAGCGCTATTATGAACACTGAAGCTTTCTTT
CASAIMNTEAFF
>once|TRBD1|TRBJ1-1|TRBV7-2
TGTGCCAGCAGCCTCCGACGGGACAGGGTCACTGAAGCTTTCTTT
CASSLRRDRVTEAFF
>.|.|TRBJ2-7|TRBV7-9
TGTGCCAGCAGCGACCTCGAGGGGGTCTACGAGCAGTACTTC
CASSDLEGVYEQYF
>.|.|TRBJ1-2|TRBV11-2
TGTGCCAGCAGCTTAGAGGGCGGGCGAAGTTATGGCTACACCTTC
CASSLEGGRSYGYTF
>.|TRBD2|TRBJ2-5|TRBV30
TGTGCCTGGAGTAGACAGGGACTAGCGGGGGGGCTCCAAGAGACCCAGTACTTC
CAWSRQGLAGGLQETQYF
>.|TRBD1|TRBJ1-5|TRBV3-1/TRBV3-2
TGTGCCAGCAGCCTCCGACAGGGGGTAGATCAGCCCCAGCATTTT
CASSLRQGVDQPQHF
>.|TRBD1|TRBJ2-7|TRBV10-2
TGCGCCAGCAGTGACTTAGGACAGGGGAGCTCCTACGAGCAGTACTTC
CASSDLGQGSSYEQYF
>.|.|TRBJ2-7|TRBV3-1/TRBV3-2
TGTGCCAGCAGCCAAGCCTTGCTCGCGTACGAGCAGTACTTC
CASSQALLAYEQYF
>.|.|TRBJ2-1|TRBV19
TGTGCCAGTAGTATGAGGGGAGGATTTTACAATGAGCAGTTCTTC
CASSMRGGFYNEQFF
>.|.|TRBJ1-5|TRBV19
TGTGCCAGTAGTAACTCGCGGGGGTCCCCCCAGCATTTT
CASSNSRGSPQHF
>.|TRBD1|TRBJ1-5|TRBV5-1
TGCGCCAGCAGCTCGGGACAGGGGGATCAGCCCCAGCATTTT
CASSSGQGDQPQHF
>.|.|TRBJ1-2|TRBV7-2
TGTGCCAGCAGCTTATCAGGGGTCGGTGGCTACACCTTC
CASSLSGVGGYTF
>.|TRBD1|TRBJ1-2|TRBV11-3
TGTGCCAGCAGCTCGCACCGGGGACAGGGGAACGTTGACTATGGCTACACCTTC
CASSSHRGQGNVDYGYTF
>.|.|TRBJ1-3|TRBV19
TGTGCCAGTAGTCCGGGAGCCCGCCTGTCTGGAAACACCATATATTTT
CASSPGARLSGNTIYF
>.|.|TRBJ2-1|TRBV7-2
TGTGCCAGCAGCTTAATTAACCCGGATGAGCAGTTCTTC
CASSLINPDEQFF
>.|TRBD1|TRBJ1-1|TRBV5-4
TGTGCCAGCGGGACCGGGACAGCTAACACTGAAGCTTTCTTT
CASGTGTANTEAFF
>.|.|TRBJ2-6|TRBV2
TGTGCCAGCAGAGGAGCGGTCTCTGGGGCCAACGTCCTGACTTTC
CASRGAVSGANVLTF
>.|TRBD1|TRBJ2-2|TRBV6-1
TGTGCCAGCAATGAACTAACAGGGGGAGCCGGGGAGCTGTTTTTT
CASNELTGGAGELFF
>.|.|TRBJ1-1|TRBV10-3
TGTGCCATCAGAAGCCCGGAAACAGGGATTACGGGAACTGAAGCTTTCTTT
CAIRSPETGITGTEAFF
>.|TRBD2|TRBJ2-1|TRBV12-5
TGTGCTAGTGGGGGGACTAGCGGGAGGAGCTCCTACAATGAGCAGTTCTTC
CASGGTSGRSSYNEQFF
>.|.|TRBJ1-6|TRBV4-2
TGTGCCAGCAGCCAAGGTATCAATTCACCCCTCCACTTT
CASSQGINSPLHF
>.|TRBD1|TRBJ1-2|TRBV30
TGTGCCTGGAGTGACAGGGGGGTTGGTGGCTACACCTTC
CAWSDRGVGGYTF
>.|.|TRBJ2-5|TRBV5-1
TGCGCCAGCAGCTTGGTTCCGGACCAAGAGACCCAGTACTTC
CASSLVPDQETQYF
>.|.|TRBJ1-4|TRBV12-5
TGTGCTAGTGGTTTGGTGGTGGGAGGGGGTGAAAAACTGTTTTTT
CASGLVVGGGEKLFF
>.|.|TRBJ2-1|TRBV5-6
TGTGCCAGCAGCTTGGGGACAAGCTCCTACAATGAGCAGTTCTTC
CASSLGTSSYNEQFF
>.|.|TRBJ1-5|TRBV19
TGTGCCAGTAGTATCTTGGCAGGTAGCAATCAGCCCCAGCATTTT
CASSILAGSNQPQHF
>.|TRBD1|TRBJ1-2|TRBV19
TGTGCCAGTAGCCTTCTACAGGGGGAAAACTATGGCTACACCTTC
CASSLLQGENYGYTF
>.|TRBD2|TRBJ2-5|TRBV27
TGTGCCAGCAGAAGCGGGGGGAGGGTCCAAGAGACCCAGTACTTC
CASRSGGRVQETQYF
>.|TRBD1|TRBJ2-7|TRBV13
TGTGCCAGCAGCCTCTCGGGACAGGGGTCCTACGAGCAGTACTTC
CASSLSGQGSYEQYF
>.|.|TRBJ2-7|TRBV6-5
TGTGCCAGCAGTTTCCGGGACACGGACTACGAGCAGTACTTC
CASSFRDTDYEQYF
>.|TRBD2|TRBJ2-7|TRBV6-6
TGTGCCAGCAGGGAGAAGCGGGGGCGCGAGCAGTACTTC
CASREKRGREQYF
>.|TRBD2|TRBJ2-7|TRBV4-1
TGCGCCAGCAGCCGGGGACTAGCGGTCATCGACGAGCAGTACTTC
CASSRGLAVIDEQYF
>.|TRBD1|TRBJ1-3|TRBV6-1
TGTGCCAGCAGTCAAGACCGGGACAGGGCAACGTTTGGCATATATTTT
CASSQDRDRATFGIYF
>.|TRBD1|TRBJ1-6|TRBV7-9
TGTGCCAGCAGCACGACAGGGGATTCACCCCTCCACTTT
CASSTTGDSPLHF